This T cell receptor (beta chain) is drawn from a study of CD8+ T cells in alopecia areata. General observations from the study: Tofacitinib significantly brought down scalp clonality and expanded CD8+ clones among top 100. Scalp and blood samples kept many expanded lesional clones throughout tofacitinib.

Trimming cost V 0 bases and J 6 bases, with 13 bases left between them. Looked up from germline, CDR1 is SGHNT and CDR2 is YYREEE (reference sequence). The CDR3 has 15 amino acids. In regard to this clone: What it binds is not known.

The sequencing template was cDNA reverse transcribed from extracted RNA. This table comes from immunoSEQ multiplex PCR, and its TCRdb copy is limited to in-frame clones, with some not included. The sample consists of fewer than 150,000 clones, 55% to 60% of them appearing once. The treatment was: oral pan-JAK inhibitor, 5-10 mg twice daily. This chain joins TRBV5-4 and TRBJ2-4; the D gene is possibly TRBD1 (6 bases). This receptor was identified in a human donor with alopecia areata. Here the sequenced sample was CD4+ T cells sorted from blood, taken at week 24, from a patient treated with tofacitinib. CDR3 coding DNA: TGTGCCAGCAGCTTGGCAGGGGATTTAGGAAACATTCAGTACTTC. Translated: CASSLAGDLGNIQYF.